A single sample gave rise to the 5 T cell receptor beta chains below, sequenced in a study of blood T cell repertoires in COVID-19. Clones were read by immunoSEQ multiplex PCR, and TCRdb kept only the in-frame ones, dropping some. The data hold around 120,000 clones, with about 85% observed a single time. Sample: peripheral blood. The receptors come from a man between 65 and 85 years old with acute or convalescent COVID-19.

The chain has TRBV6-1 and TRBJ2-7; TRBD1 is a possible D gene (5 bases). This CDR3 has 12 residues. Trimming stripped 2 bases from V and 7 bases from J, with 9 bases between. Per the germline V gene, CDR1 is MNHNS and CDR2 is SASEGT. DNA of the CDR3: TGTGCCAGCAGTGAACAGGGTGTGGAGCAGTACTTC. Its translation is CASSEQGVEQYF.

This chain uses TRBV5-1 with TRBJ2-1; TRBD2 agrees at 13 bases. The germline V gene encodes CDR1 SGHRS and CDR2 YFSETQ. There are 20 residues in the CDR3. The trim removed 2 bases at V and 0 bases at J, leaving 11 bases unmatched. Written as DNA, the CDR3 is TGCGCCAGCAGCTTTGACCCGGGACTAGCGGGGAGAAACTCCTACAATGAGCAGTTCTTC. Its translation: CASSFDPGLAGRNSYNEQFF. The whole variable domain, filled in from reference TRBV5-1 and TRBJ2-1, reads KAGVTQTPRYLIKTRGQQVTLSCSPISGHRSVSWYQQTPGQGLQFLFEYFSETQRNKGNFPGRFSGRQFSNSRSEMNVSTLELGDSALYLCASSFDPGLAGRNSYNEQFFGPGTRLTVL.

The gene calls are TRBV7-9 and TRBJ1-1; 8 bases are a match to TRBD1. V shed 7 bases and J 4 bases; nucleotides not matched to a gene: 8. There are 14 residues in the CDR3. Per germline, CDR1 SEHNR and CDR2 FQNEAQ (reference sequence). The CDR3 nucleotides are TGTGCCAGCACCCTGACAGGGGAAAGCACTGAAGCTTTCTTT. Protein: CASTLTGESTEAFF.

The chain has TRBV7-3 and TRBJ2-3; TRBD2 agrees at 9 bases. The germline V gene has CDR1 SGHTA and CDR2 FQGTGA. This CDR3 is 14 amino acids long. V lost 9 bases and J lost 2; bases outside the gene matches: 6. CDR3 in amino acids: CASSRTSDTDTQYF. The CDR3 DNA reads as TGTGCCAGTTCCCGGACTAGCGACACAGATACGCAGTATTTT.

The V and J genes are TRBV7-2 and TRBJ2-7, with D possibly matching TRBD2 (5 bases). The ends were cut back, 5 bases at V and 4 bases at J, with 12 bases in the middle. The CDR3 contains 13 residues. Germline assignment: CDR1 SGHTA and CDR2 FQGNSA. The CDR3 spells CASSRVLVYEQYF. The CDR3 bases are TGTGCCAGCAGCCGAGTACTAGTTTACGAGCAGTACTTC.